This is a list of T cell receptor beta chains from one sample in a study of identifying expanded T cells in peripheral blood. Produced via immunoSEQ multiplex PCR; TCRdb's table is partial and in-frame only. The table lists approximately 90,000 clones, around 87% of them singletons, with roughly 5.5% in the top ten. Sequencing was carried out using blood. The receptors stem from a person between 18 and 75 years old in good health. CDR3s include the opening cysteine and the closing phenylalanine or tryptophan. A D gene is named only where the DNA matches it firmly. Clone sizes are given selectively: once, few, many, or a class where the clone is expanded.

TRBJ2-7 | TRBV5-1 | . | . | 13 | CASSLPGGYEQYF | TGCGCCAGCAGCTTGCCAGGCGGGTACGAGCAGTACTTC
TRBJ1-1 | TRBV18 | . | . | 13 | CASSPGLNTEAFF | TGTGCCAGCTCACCGGGACTGAACACTGAAGCTTTCTTT
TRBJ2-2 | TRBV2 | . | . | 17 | CASSDGGPRANTGELFF | TGTGCCAGCAGTGATGGTGGGCCAAGGGCCAACACCGGGGAGCTGTTTTTT
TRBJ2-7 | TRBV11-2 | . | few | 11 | CASSSYYEQYF | TGTGCCAGCAGCTCTTACTACGAGCAGTACTTC
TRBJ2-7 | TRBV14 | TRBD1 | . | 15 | CASSQGATGGFEQYF | TGTGCCAGCAGCCAAGGTGCGACAGGGGGGTTCGAGCAGTACTTC
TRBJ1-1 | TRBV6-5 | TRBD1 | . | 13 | CASSGQANTEAFF | TGTGCCAGCAGTGGACAGGCGAACACTGAAGCTTTCTTT
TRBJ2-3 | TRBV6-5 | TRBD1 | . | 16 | CASSYTGQGVINTQYF | TGTGCCAGCAGTTACACCGGACAGGGAGTAATCAATACGCAGTATTTT
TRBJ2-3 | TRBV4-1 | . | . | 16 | CASSQDPAGDTDTQYF | TGCGCCAGCAGCCAAGACCCAGCAGGGGACACAGATACGCAGTATTTT
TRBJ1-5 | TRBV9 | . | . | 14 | CASSVGPTNQPQHF | TGTGCCAGCAGCGTGGGACCGACCAATCAGCCCCAGCATTTT
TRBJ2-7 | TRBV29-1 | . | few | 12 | CSVVQGGSEQYF | TGCAGCGTTGTTCAGGGGGGCAGCGAGCAGTACTTC
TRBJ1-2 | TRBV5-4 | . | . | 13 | CASSPDSSYGYTF | TGTGCCAGCAGCCCAGATTCCTCCTATGGCTACACCTTC
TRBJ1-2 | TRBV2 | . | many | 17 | CASNSRAGRSSNYGYTF | TGTGCCAGCAACTCCAGGGCGGGCAGGTCTTCTAACTATGGCTACACCTTC